The 4 T cell receptor beta chains below were found in one sample sequenced in a study of control samples from healthy donors and cancer patients. Clones were sequenced by immunoSEQ multiplex PCR, and TCRdb holds only the in-frame ones, with some missing. This table has approximately 52,000 clones, roughly 86% appearing once. The sample consisted of blood. These receptor sequences come from a man aged 50 or older in good health.

J is TRBJ1-2 and V is TRBV7-2; TRBD1 matches 10 bases. Germline V lookup: CDR1 SGHTA, CDR2 FQGNSA. V was pared by 1 base and J by 7 bases, with 3 bases of the junction left unmatched. The CDR3 covers 14 residues. Here the CDR3 reads CASSLDGQGGGYTF. The DNA of the CDR3 is TGTGCCAGCAGCTTAGATGGACAGGGGGGTGGCTACACCTTC.

The chain has TRBV20-1 and TRBJ2-7; a weak D match, TRBD1 (5 bases). The V end lost 3 bases, the J end lost 5 bases, and 17 bases lay between the germline ends. This CDR3 has 14 residues. Per germline, CDR1 DFQATT and CDR2 SNEGSKA (reference sequence). CDR3 in amino acids: CSASRQGMGNEQYF. The CDR3 DNA is TGCAGTGCTAGTAGGCAGGGAATGGGGAACGAGCAGTACTTC.

The rearrangement links TRBV7-2 to TRBJ1-1; 11 nucleotides match TRBD1. The CDR3 loop spans 15 amino acids. V was pared by 4 bases and J by 6 bases, with 7 bases of the junction left unmatched. Looked up from germline, CDR1 is SGHTA and CDR2 is FQGNSA. CDR3: CASSSGQGARAEAFF. DNA for the CDR3: TGTGCCAGCAGCTCCGGACAGGGGGCGAGGGCTGAAGCTTTCTTT.

This clone occurred once. Relative to the germline gene, one junction end is altered; a read error may explain this. V usage is TRBV3-1 (or the pseudogene TRBV3-2) and J usage is TRBJ2-4; no definite D call. Germline V lookup: CDR1 LGHDT, CDR2 YNNKEL (reference sequence). This CDR3 region has 12 residues. The CDR3 sequence: CASSQAQNIQYF. DNA of the CDR3: TGTGCCAGCAGCCAAGCCCAAAACATTCAGTACTTC.